One sample yielded the 9 T cell receptor beta chains listed below, sequenced in a study of cytomegalovirus exposure and HLA in healthy donors (TCRdb year 2017). Library generation was performed with the immunoSEQ multiplex PCR assay. For the multiplex PCR, a mixture combining 60 forward primers for TCR Vbeta segments and 13 reverse primers for TCR Jbeta segments was used. TCRdb stores this immuneACCESS table with in-frame sequences only. Part of the clones is absent; in the studies checked, under half of the shortfall reflects unresolved V genes, and no reason is known for the rest. The sample profile shows roughly 290,000 clones; approximately 90% of them were found once. The ten biggest clones cover roughly 2.3% of the sample. Sequenced sample: PBMCs. The receptors here all came from a woman aged 18-30 years in good health and CMV-seronegative.

The chain joins TRBV2 to TRBJ1-2; TRBD1 aligns across 11 bases. The ends lost 7 bases at V and 5 bases at J; junction bases unmatched: 6. The CDR3 totals 14 residues. Germline V gene data show CDR1 as SNHLY and CDR2 as FYNNEI. The CDR3 nucleotides are TGTGCCAGCACGGGACAGGGGGTCTATTATGGCTACACCTTC. It translates to CASTGQGVYYGYTF.

This chain connects TRBV7-9 to TRBJ1-5; 7 bases line up with TRBD1. Trimming removed 6 bases from V and 5 bases from J; junction bases left unmatched: 10. Germline V gene lookup returns CDR1 SEHNR and CDR2 FQNEAQ (reference sequence). The CDR3 loop spans 15 amino acids. CDR3 residues: CASSRDSAYYQPQHF. The CDR3 nucleotides are TGTGCCAGCAGTCGGGACAGCGCCTACTATCAGCCCCAGCATTTT. The full variable domain, with the rest looked up from reference TRBV7-9 and TRBJ1-5, is DTGVSQNPRHKITKRGQNVTFRCDPISEHNRLYWYRQTLGQGPEFLTYFQNEAQLEKSRLLSDRFSAERPKGSFSTLEIQRTEQGDSAMYLCASSRDSAYYQPQHFGDGTRLSIL.

This clone was counted once. The rearrangement uses TRBV9 and TRBJ2-7, with 10 bases identical to TRBD2. Unmatched junction bases numbered 6, after V lost 2 bases and J lost 4 bases. The CDR3 covers 15 residues. From germline, CDR1 is SGDLS and CDR2 YYNGEE. The CDR3 bases are TGTGCCAGCAGCGTGGCCGGGACTAGCGATTACGAGCAGTACTTC. Translation: CASSVAGTSDYEQYF.

The J gene is TRBJ2-7, the V gene TRBV5-4, with TRBD1 identical over 8 bases. Germline V gene lookup returns CDR1 SGHNT and CDR2 YYREEE (reference sequence). The CDR3 sequence is 14 residues long. V dropped 3 bases and J dropped 1; count of bases not matched to a gene: 3. The CDR3 DNA reads as TGTGCCAGCAGCTCCCGGGACAGGTCCTACGAGCAGTACTTC. Translating gives CASSSRDRSYEQYF.

This chain connects TRBV9 to TRBJ2-3, with 10 nucleotides matching TRBD2. The length of the CDR3 is 15 residues. The V gene end was trimmed by 4 bases and the J gene end by 1 base; junction bases not matched to a gene: 3. Germline loops: CDR1 SGDLS, CDR2 YYNGEE. CDR3: CASSPLAGGTDTQYF. The CDR3 nucleotides read TGTGCCAGCAGCCCCCTAGCGGGGGGCACAGATACGCAGTATTTT.

This chain uses TRBV2 with TRBJ1-6; 7 bases are shared with TRBD1. This CDR3 has 14 residues. V was pared by 10 bases and J by 5 bases, with 8 bases of the junction left unmatched. Germline V gives CDR1 SNHLY, CDR2 FYNNEI. Written as DNA, the CDR3 is TGTGCCACTTTAAACCAGGGGGATAATTCACCCCTCCACTTT. It codes for CATLNQGDNSPLHF.

The genes are TRBV4-2 and TRBJ2-7, with 11 bases aligning to TRBD2. The germline V gene encodes CDR1 LGHNA and CDR2 YNFKEQ. V lost 3 bases, J lost 3 bases, and 1 base stayed unmatched. This CDR3 contains 14 residues. CDR3 region: CASSQGTSGYEQYF. The CDR3 nucleotides read TGTGCCAGCAGCCAGGGGACTAGCGGCTACGAGCAGTACTTC.

This clone has only one observation. The CDR3 coding sequence is TGTGCCAGCAGCGTCTCAGGGGATACGCAGTATTTT. Protein sequence: CASSVSGDTQYF. This chain uses TRBV9 with TRBJ2-3; D possibly corresponds to TRBD1 (5 bases). CDR1 and CDR2 (germline): SGDLS, YYNGEE. Trimming stripped 2 bases from V and 6 bases from J, with 7 bases between. The CDR3 loop spans 12 amino acids. Full variable domain (rest looked up from reference TRBV9 and TRBJ2-3): DSGVTQTPKHLITATGQRVTLRCSPRSGDLSVYWYQQSLDQGLQFLIQYYNGEERAKGNILERFSAQQFPDLHSELNLSSLELGDSALYFCASSVSGDTQYFGPGTRLTVL.

This clone was seen once. The rearrangement joins TRBV7-9 to TRBJ1-6; D is undetermined. V lost 0 bases to trimming and J lost 7 bases, with 16 bases between them. Germline loops: CDR1 SEHNR, CDR2 FQNEAQ (reference sequence). This CDR3 is 17 amino acids long. CDR3 loop: CASSLAQGGGSNSPLHF. The CDR3 bases are TGTGCCAGCAGCTTAGCGCAAGGTGGCGGCTCGAATTCACCCCTCCACTTT.